Following are 9 T cell receptor beta chains from one sample sequenced in a study of CD8 T cells in ankylosing spondylitis. Regarding the study as a whole: Ankylosing spondylitis blood appeared to be characterized by a TCR beta motif of several highly homologous variants.

TCRdb used MiXCR to reprocess the 5' RACE reads, holding one entry per CDR3 protein. The sample holds about 330,000 distinct CDR3 sequences; 8% are singletons and the top ten take roughly 15%. Antigens of these TCRs are unknown. The sequenced sample consisted of blood, either unsorted or a sorted T cell fraction (not recorded which). These receptors all come from a male donor with ankylosing spondylitis.

This rearrangement joins TRBV5-6 to TRBJ2-7; D remains unclear. The CDR3 spans 14 residues. The V end lost 1 base, the J end lost 0 bases, and 8 bases lay between the germline ends. From germline, CDR1 is SGHDT and CDR2 YYEEEE. CDR3 sequence: CASSLLDDSYEQYF. As DNA, the CDR3 is TGTGCCAGCAGCTTGTTGGACGACTCCTACGAGCAGTACTTC.

This clonotype was detected ten times or more. This sequence joins TRBV29-1 and TRBJ2-5, with no clear D. The CDR3 totals 15 residues. CDR1 SQVTM and CDR2 ANQGSEA come from the germline V gene. V was trimmed by 7 bases and J by 5 bases, leaving 23 bases between them. CDR3 sequence reads: CSAPTGSLVGETQYF. The CDR3 DNA is TGCAGCGCCCCAACGGGCAGCCTAGTTGGCGAGACCCAGTACTTC.

This clonotype was detected a few times. The V gene is TRBV2, the J gene TRBJ2-5; TRBD1 is a possible D gene (5 bases). Trimming took off 6 bases at V and 5 bases at J, with 19 bases between the two ends. Per germline, CDR1 SNHLY and CDR2 FYNNEI. The CDR3 spans 15 residues. This CDR3 is CASSPRTQGRETQYF. The DNA of the CDR3 is TGTGCCAGCAGCCCCCGCACCCAGGGAAGGGAGACCCAGTACTTC.

This clonotype has at least ten counts. The chain recombines TRBV4-2 with TRBJ2-1; D uncertain. From germline, CDR1 is LGHNA and CDR2 YNFKEQ. CDR3 size: 16 residues. Trimming left V 2 bases short and J 0 bases short, with 11 bases between. The CDR3 here is CASSQISASSYNEQFF. The CDR3 DNA reads TGTGCCAGCAGCCAAATCTCCGCGAGCTCCTACAATGAGCAGTTCTTC.

This clonotype came up many times. This chain uses TRBV5-1 with TRBJ2-4; D is perhaps TRBD1 or TRBD2 (6 bases each). The germline V gene has CDR1 SGHRS and CDR2 YFSETQ. This CDR3 has 15 amino acids. V was pared by 0 bases and J by 9 bases, with 16 bases between. The CDR3 loop reads CASSLVPDGGGIQYF. In DNA, the CDR3 is TGCGCCAGCAGCTTGGTACCCGACGGAGGGGGCATTCAGTACTTC.

The chain combines TRBV7-3 with TRBJ2-3, with 7 bases aligning to TRBD2. The J segment lost 0 bases and the V segment lost 5 bases, leaving 5 bases of the junction unmatched. CDR3 length: 15 amino acids. The germline CDR1 and CDR2 sequences are SGHTA and FQGTGA. Here the CDR3 reads CASSPLAASTDTQYF. The CDR3 nucleotides read TGTGCCAGCAGCCCCCTAGCGGCCAGCACAGATACGCAGTATTTT.

This clonotype was seen a handful of times. The chain combines TRBV6-6 with TRBJ2-1; 7 bases align to TRBD2. CDR1 MNHNY and CDR2 SVGAGI come from the germline V gene (reference sequence). The CDR3 has 13 residues. The V gene end was trimmed by 2 bases and the J gene end by 7 bases; junction bases not matched to a gene: 2. CDR3 coding DNA: TGTGCCAGCAGTTACACACTAGCGAATGAGCAGTTCTTC. Translation gives CASSYTLANEQFF.

The chain uses TRBV7-9 and TRBJ2-7, with TRBD1 as a possible D gene (6 bases). The CDR3 has 15 amino acids. Germline V gene sequence: CDR1 SEHNR, CDR2 FQNEAQ (reference sequence). V lost 6 bases to trimming and J lost 7 bases, with 22 bases between them. Written as DNA, the CDR3 is TGTGCCAGCAGTCCTATAGGTGGCAGGGGCTCTGAGCAGTACTTC. It specifies CASSPIGGRGSEQYF.

This clonotype appeared many times. This rearrangement joins TRBV12-3 or TRBV12-4 to TRBJ2-5; TRBD2 matches at 16 bases. CDR3 length: 18 residues. The ends lost 6 bases at V and 2 bases at J; junction bases unmatched: 9. CDR3 residues: CASSLGTSGRGGQETQYF. The DNA for the CDR3 is TGTGCCAGCAGCCTGGGGACTAGCGGGAGGGGTGGGCAAGAGACCCAGTACTTC.